What follows describes a single TCR beta chain. Its specificity is unknown. Germline and junction disagree at one end, which may indicate a read error. These data originate in a study of T cells in Graves' hyperthyroidism and ophthalmopathy. General observations from the study: Prediction of ophthalmopathy progression came a median approximately 6 months pre-onset.

In making diagnoses, clinical symptoms, serum thyroxine and TRAb, thyroid ultrasound and orbital computed tomography were all used. Researchers amplified the TCR beta CDR3 regions from RNA transcripts. Carried out on the TCR CDR3, a first-round RT-PCR used the HTBI primer set. TCRdb reprocessed the multiplex PCR reads via MiXCR and lists one record per CDR3 protein. This sample has 660,000 or so distinct CDR3 sequences, with over 40% found just once. The CDR3 totals 14 residues. CDR1 is KGHDR, CDR2 SFDVKD, per germline. The TCR sequence derives from an adult man with Graves' disease, either hyperthyroidism or ophthalmopathy (not recorded which). This chain uses TRBV24-1 with TRBJ1-1; D is unresolved. Sequencing input: peripheral blood or thyroid tissue (not recorded which). The CDR3 nucleotides read TGTGCCACCAGTGGTGGCCAGACGAACACTGAAGCCTTCTTT. It is translated as CATSGGQTNTEAFF.